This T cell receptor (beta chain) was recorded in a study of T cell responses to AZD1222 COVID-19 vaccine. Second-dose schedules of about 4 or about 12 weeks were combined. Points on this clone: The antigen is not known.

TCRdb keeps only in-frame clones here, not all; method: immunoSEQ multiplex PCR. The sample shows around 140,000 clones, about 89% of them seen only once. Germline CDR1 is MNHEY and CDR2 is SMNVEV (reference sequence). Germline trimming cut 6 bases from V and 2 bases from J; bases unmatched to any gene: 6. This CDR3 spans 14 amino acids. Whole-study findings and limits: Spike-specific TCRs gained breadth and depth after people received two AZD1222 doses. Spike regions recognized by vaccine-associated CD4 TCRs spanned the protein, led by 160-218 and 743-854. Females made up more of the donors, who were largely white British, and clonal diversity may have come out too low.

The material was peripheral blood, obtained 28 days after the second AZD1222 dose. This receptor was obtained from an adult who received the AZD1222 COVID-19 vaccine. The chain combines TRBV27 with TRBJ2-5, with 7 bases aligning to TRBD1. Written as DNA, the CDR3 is TGTGCCAGCAGGGCCTTGGGACAGCAAGAGACCCAGTACTTC. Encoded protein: CASRALGQQETQYF.